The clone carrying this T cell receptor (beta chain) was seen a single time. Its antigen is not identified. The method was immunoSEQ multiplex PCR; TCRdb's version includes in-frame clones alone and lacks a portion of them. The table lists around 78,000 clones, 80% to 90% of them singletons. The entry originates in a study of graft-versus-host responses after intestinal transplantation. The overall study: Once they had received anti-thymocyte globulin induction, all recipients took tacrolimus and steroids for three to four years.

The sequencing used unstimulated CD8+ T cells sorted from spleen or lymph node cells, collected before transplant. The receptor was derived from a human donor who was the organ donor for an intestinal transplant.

CDR3 coding DNA: TGTGCCATTAGCGGGGGGGCATGGTTAGAGACCCAGTACTTC. It is translated as CAISGGAWLETQYF. The rearrangement uses TRBV6-1 and TRBJ2-5; 11 bases fit TRBD2. Germline V gene sequence: CDR1 MNHNS, CDR2 SASEGT. Germline trimming cut 10 bases from V and 4 bases from J; bases unmatched to any gene: 8. The CDR3 spans 14 residues.